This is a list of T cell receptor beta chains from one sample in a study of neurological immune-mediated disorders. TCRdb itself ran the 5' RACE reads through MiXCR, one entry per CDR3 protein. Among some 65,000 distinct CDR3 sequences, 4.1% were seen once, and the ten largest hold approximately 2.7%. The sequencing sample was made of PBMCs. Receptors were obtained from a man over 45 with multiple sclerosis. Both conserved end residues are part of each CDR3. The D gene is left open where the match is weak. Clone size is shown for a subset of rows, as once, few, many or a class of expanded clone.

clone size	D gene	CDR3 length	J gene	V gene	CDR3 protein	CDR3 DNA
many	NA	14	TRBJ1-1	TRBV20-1	CSAGQGGMRTEAFF	TGCAGTGCTGGGCAGGGTGGGATGAGGACTGAAGCTTTCTTT
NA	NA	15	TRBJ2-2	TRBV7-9	CASSKGLLNTGELFF	TGTGCCAGCAGCAAGGGACTCCTGAACACCGGGGAGCTGTTTTTT
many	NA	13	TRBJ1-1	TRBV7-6	CASSSFANTEAFF	TGTGCCAGCAGCTCCTTCGCAAACACTGAAGCTTTCTTT
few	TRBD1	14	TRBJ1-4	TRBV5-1	CASSGGQGNEKLFF	TGCGCCAGCAGCGGGGGACAGGGTAATGAAAAACTGTTTTTT
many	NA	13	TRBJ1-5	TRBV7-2	CASSQYSGQPQHF	TGTGCCAGCAGCCAATACAGCGGGCAGCCCCAGCATTTT
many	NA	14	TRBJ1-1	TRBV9	CASSTSWGGTEAFF	TGTGCCAGCAGCACAAGCTGGGGGGGAACTGAAGCTTTCTTT
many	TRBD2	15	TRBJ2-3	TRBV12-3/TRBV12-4	CASRWGLAGGHTQYF	TGTGCCAGCAGATGGGGACTAGCGGGGGGACATACGCAGTATTTT
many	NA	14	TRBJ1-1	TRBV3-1	CASSHNIQGKEAFF	TGTGCCAGCAGCCATAACATACAGGGTAAGGAAGCTTTCTTT
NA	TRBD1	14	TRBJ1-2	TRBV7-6	CASSLDDRGQGYTF	TGTGCCAGCAGCTTAGATGACAGGGGGCAAGGCTACACCTTC
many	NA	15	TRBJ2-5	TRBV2	CASSPTEGPGETQYF	TGTGCCAGCAGTCCTACGGAGGGGCCGGGGGAGACCCAGTACTTC
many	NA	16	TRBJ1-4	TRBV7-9	CASSLAAGPTNEKLFF	TGTGCCAGCAGCTTAGCGGCCGGACCAACTAATGAAAAACTGTTTTTT
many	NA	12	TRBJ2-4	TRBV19	CASSLGQDIQYF	TGTGCCAGTAGTCTTGGCCAGGACATTCAGTACTTC
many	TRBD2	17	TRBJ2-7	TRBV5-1	CASSLAGRGRIPYEQYF	TGCGCCAGCAGCTTGGCCGGGAGGGGGAGGATCCCCTACGAGCAGTACTTC
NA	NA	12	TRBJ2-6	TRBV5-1	CASSWVTNVLTF	TGCGCCAGCAGCTGGGTTACCAACGTCCTGACTTTC
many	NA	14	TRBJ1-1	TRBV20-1	CSASRLPQRHEAFF	TGCAGTGCTAGTAGACTCCCCCAGAGACATGAAGCTTTCTTT
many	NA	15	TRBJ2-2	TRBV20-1	CSAVRRLGNTGELFF	TGCAGTGCCGTTAGGCGACTCGGGAACACCGGGGAGCTGTTTTTT
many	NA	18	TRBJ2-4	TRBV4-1	CASSQDGRRGLAKKIQYF	TGCGCCAGCAGCCAAGATGGTCGCAGGGGCTTAGCCAAAAAAATTCAGTACTTC
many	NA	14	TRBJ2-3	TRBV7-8	CASSPTPSTDTQYF	TGTGCCAGCAGCCCCACACCTAGCACAGATACGCAGTATTTT
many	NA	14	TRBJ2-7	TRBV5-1	CASSSPGTRYEQYF	TGCGCCAGCAGCTCACCCGGGACACGCTACGAGCAGTACTTC
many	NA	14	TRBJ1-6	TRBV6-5	CASSYRDPNSPLHF	TGTGCCAGCAGTTACAGGGACCCTAATTCACCCCTCCACTTT
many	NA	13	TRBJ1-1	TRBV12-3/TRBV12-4	CASRGMYPTEAFF	TGTGCCAGCAGGGGGATGTACCCCACTGAAGCTTTCTTT
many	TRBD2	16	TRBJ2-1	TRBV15	CATSKDGAGGYNEQFF	TGTGCCACCAGCAAAGATGGAGCGGGGGGTTACAATGAGCAGTTCTTC
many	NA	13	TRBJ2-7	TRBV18	CASSPGANYEQYF	TGTGCCAGCTCGCCGGGAGCAAACTACGAGCAGTACTTC
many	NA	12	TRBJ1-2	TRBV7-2	CASSFGLLGYTF	TGTGCCAGCAGCTTTGGGCTGCTTGGCTACACCTTC
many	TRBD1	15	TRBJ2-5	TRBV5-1	CASSLGQGAWETQYF	TGCGCCAGCAGCTTGGGGCAGGGGGCCTGGGAGACCCAGTACTTC
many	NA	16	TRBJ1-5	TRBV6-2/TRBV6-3	CASSYLLPRGNQPQNF	TGTGCCAGCAGTTACCTACTCCCTAGGGGCAATCAGCCCCAGAATTTT
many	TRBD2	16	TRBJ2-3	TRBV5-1	CASNLWPAGSTDTQYF	TGCGCCAGCAACCTCTGGCCAGCGGGGAGCACAGATACGCAGTATTTT
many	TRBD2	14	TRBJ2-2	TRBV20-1	CSASGTSGTGELFF	TGCAGTGCTAGTGGGACTAGCGGCACCGGGGAGCTGTTTTTT
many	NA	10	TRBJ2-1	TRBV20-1	CSASNNEQFF	TGCAGTGCTTCGAACAATGAGCAGTTCTTC
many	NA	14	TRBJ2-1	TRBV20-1	CSARDFGKHNEQFF	TGCAGTGCTAGAGATTTCGGGAAACACAATGAGCAGTTCTTC
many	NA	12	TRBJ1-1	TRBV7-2	CASSHLPTEAFF	TGTGCCAGCAGCCATCTCCCTACTGAAGCTTTCTTT
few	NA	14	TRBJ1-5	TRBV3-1	CASSQVSAPGPQNF	TGTGCCAGCAGCCAAGTGAGCGCGCCGGGGCCCCAGAATTTT
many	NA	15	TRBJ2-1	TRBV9	CASSVNAPPYNEQFF	TGTGCCAGCAGCGTAAATGCCCCGCCATACAATGAGCAGTTCTTC
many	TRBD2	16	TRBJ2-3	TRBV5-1	CASSSHLAGSTDTQYF	TGCGCCAGCAGCTCCCACTTAGCGGGGAGCACAGATACGCAGTATTTT
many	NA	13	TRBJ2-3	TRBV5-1	CASSLDLGDTQYF	TGCGCCAGCAGCTTGGATCTAGGAGATACGCAGTATTTT
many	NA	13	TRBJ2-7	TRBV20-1	CSARQIRSYEQYF	TGCAGTGCTAGACAAATCCGCTCCTACGAGCAGTACTTC
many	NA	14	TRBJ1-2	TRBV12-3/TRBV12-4	CASSFGRANYGYTF	TGTGCCAGCAGTTTTGGCAGAGCTAACTATGGCTACACCTTC
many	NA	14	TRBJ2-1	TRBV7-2	CASRNRDTYNEQFF	TGTGCCAGCCGTAACCGGGACACATACAATGAGCAGTTCTTC
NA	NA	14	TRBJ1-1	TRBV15	CATSITRVNTEAFF	TGTGCCACCAGCATTACCAGGGTAAACACTGAAGCTTTCTTT
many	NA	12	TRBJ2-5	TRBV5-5	CASTGASETQYF	TGTGCCAGCACCGGGGCCTCCGAGACCCAGTACTTC
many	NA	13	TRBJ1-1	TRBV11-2	CASSNRGLPYAFF	TGTGCCAGCAGCAACCGTGGGCTCCCTTACGCTTTCTTT
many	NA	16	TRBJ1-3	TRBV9	CASSVAGSLSGNTIYF	TGTGCCAGCAGCGTAGCGGGCAGCCTCTCTGGAAACACCATATATTTT